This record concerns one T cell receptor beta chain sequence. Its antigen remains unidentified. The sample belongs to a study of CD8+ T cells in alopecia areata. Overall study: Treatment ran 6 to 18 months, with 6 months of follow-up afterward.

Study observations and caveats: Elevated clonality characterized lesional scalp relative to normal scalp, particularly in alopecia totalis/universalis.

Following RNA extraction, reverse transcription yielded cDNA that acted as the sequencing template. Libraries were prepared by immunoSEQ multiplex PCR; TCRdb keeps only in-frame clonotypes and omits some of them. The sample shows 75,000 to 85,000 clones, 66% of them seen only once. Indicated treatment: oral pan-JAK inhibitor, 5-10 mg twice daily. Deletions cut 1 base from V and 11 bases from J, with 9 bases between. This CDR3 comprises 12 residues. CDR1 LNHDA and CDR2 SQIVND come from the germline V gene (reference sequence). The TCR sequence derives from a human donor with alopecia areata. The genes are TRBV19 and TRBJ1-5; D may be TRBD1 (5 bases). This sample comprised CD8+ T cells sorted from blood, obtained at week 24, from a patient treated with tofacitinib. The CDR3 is CASSIGQIAQHF. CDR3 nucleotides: TGTGCCAGTAGTATAGGACAGATCGCCCAGCATTTT.